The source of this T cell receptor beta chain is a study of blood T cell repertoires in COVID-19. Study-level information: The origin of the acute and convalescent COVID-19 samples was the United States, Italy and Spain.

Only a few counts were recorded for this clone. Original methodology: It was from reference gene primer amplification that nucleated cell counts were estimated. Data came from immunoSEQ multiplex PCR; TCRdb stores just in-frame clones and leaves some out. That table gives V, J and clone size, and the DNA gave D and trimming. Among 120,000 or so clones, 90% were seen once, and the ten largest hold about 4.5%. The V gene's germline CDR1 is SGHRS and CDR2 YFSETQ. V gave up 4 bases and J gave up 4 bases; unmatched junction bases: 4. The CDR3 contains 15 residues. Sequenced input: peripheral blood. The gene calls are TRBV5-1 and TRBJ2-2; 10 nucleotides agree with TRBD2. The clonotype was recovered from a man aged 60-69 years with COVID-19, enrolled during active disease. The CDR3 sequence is CASSQGLASTGELFF. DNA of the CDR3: TGCGCCAGCAGCCAGGGACTAGCGAGCACCGGGGAGCTGTTTTTT.